The 31 T cell receptor beta chains below all came from one sample that was sequenced in a study of T cell changes during pregnancy in multiple sclerosis. Clones were sequenced by immunoSEQ multiplex PCR, and TCRdb holds only the in-frame ones, with some missing. The sample carries 90,000 to 100,000 clones, about 91% recorded once. Material: peripheral blood, obtained after pregnancy. These TCRs come from a female donor in good health, enrolled as a control in a pregnancy study.

The chain couples TRBV6-1 to TRBJ2-2; perhaps TRBD1 as D (5 bases). Looked up from germline, CDR1 is MNHNS and CDR2 is SASEGT. The V end lost 1 base, the J end lost 6 bases, and 12 bases lay between the germline ends. The CDR3 sequence is 15 residues long. For the CDR3, the DNA is TGTGCCAGCAGTGAAGACCGGACATTGGCCGGGGAGCTGTTTTTT. Protein sequence: CASSEDRTLAGELFF.

V is TRBV15 and J is TRBJ1-1; no firm D call. V lost 3 bases to trimming and J lost 1 base, with 9 bases between them. This CDR3 is built from 14 residues. Looked up from germline, CDR1 is LNHNV and CDR2 is YYDKDF (reference sequence). The CDR3 reads CATSSDPGNTEAFF. CDR3 DNA sequence: TGTGCCACCAGCAGTGACCCGGGGAACACTGAAGCTTTCTTT.

This rearrangement joins TRBV19 to TRBJ2-7; 11 nucleotides align to TRBD2. The CDR3 contains 15 residues. The V segment lost 6 bases and the J segment 1 base; nucleotides outside the gene matches: 5. Germline V gives CDR1 LNHDA, CDR2 SQIVND (reference sequence). CDR3 in amino acids: CASRVAGGASYEQYF. Written as DNA, the CDR3 is TGTGCCAGTAGAGTAGCGGGAGGGGCTTCCTACGAGCAGTACTTC.

This clone was detected once. This chain connects TRBV5-1 to TRBJ2-7; D not resolved. This CDR3 region has 12 residues. V was shortened by 0 bases and J by 3 bases, with 4 bases between the two germline ends. Germline-derived CDR1 and CDR2 are SGHRS and YFSETQ. In DNA, the CDR3 is TGCGCCAGCAGCTTGGATCACTACGAGCAGTACTTC. This translates into CASSLDHYEQYF.

The genes are TRBV5-1 and TRBJ2-5; tentatively, D is TRBD1 (6 bases). Per the germline V gene, CDR1 is SGHRS and CDR2 is YFSETQ. The CDR3 spans 15 residues. Trimming stripped 0 bases from V and 1 base from J, with 10 bases between. CDR3 sequence (DNA): TGCGCCAGCAGCTTGGCCCTCAGGGGCCAAGAGACCCAGTACTTC. Encoded protein: CASSLALRGQETQYF. The full variable domain, completed using reference TRBV5-1 and TRBJ2-5, is KAGVTQTPRYLIKTRGQQVTLSCSPISGHRSVSWYQQTPGQGLQFLFEYFSETQRNKGNFPGRFSGRQFSNSRSEMNVSTLELGDSALYLCASSLALRGQETQYFGPGTRLLVL.

The CDR3 here is CASSFTGGGGNTIYF. The CDR3 nucleotides are TGTGCCAGCAGCTTCACAGGGGGAGGTGGAAACACCATATATTTT. The chain links TRBV13 to TRBJ1-3, with 8 bases lining up with TRBD1. The CDR3 is 15 residues long. The ends lost 3 bases at V and 3 bases at J; junction bases unmatched: 4. Germline V gene data show CDR1 as PRHDT and CDR2 as FYEKMQ (reference sequence).

This clone appeared a single time. V is TRBV14 and J is TRBJ2-1, with D perhaps TRBD1 (5 bases). The CDR3 contains 14 residues. The V gene lost 6 bases and the J gene lost 7 bases, with 16 bases spanning the gap. Per germline, CDR1 SGHDN and CDR2 FVKESK. CDR3 residues: CASSRLDTWNEQFF. The CDR3 DNA reads TGTGCCAGCAGTAGACTGGACACCTGGAATGAGCAGTTCTTC.

The rearrangement links TRBV5-1 to TRBJ1-2, with a weak D call TRBD1 (6 bases). CDR3 size: 13 residues. V was cut by 1 base and J by 7 bases, with 11 bases left in between. The germline gives CDR1 SGHRS, CDR2 YFSETQ. CDR3 residues: CASSLLGATGYTF. CDR3 nucleotides: TGCGCCAGCAGCTTGTTGGGGGCCACTGGCTACACCTTC.

This chain connects TRBV4-1 to TRBJ1-4; 7 bases are a match to TRBD1. The germline V gene encodes CDR1 MGHRA and CDR2 YSYEKL. V gave up 1 base and J gave up 16 bases; unmatched junction bases: 3. The CDR3 totals 11 residues. DNA for the CDR3: TGCGCCAGCAGCCAAGGGGGACAGTGGTTTTTT. Its translation is CASSQGGQWFF.

The rearrangement uses TRBV19 and TRBJ2-7; maybe TRBD1 (6 bases). Germline V gives CDR1 LNHDA, CDR2 SQIVND (reference sequence). Trimming took 5 bases from V and 0 from J, leaving 17 bases between them. The CDR3 is 16 residues long. The CDR3 DNA sequence: TGTGCCAGTAGTGCCCCCCCGGGACACGTCTCCTACGAGCAGTACTTC. It encodes CASSAPPGHVSYEQYF.

The CDR3, as DNA: TGCGCCAGCAGCCAAGGACAAAGGACAGGGTGGACTGAAGCTTTCTTT. This translates into CASSQGQRTGWTEAFF. This chain joins TRBV4-1 and TRBJ1-1, with 8 bases that match TRBD1. CDR3 length: 16 residues. Losses at the gene ends were 1 base for V and 5 bases for J; bases not matched to a gene: 9. From germline, CDR1 is MGHRA and CDR2 YSYEKL.

The gene calls are TRBV9 and TRBJ2-2, with D perhaps TRBD2 (7 bases). Germline CDR1 SGDLS, CDR2 YYNGEE. This CDR3 comprises 16 residues. V shed 3 bases and J shed 1 base, with 13 bases lying between them. This CDR3 reads CASSARGAQNTGELFF. CDR3 DNA: TGTGCCAGCAGCGCTCGGGGGGCGCAGAACACCGGGGAGCTGTTTTTT.

The sample holds one count of this clone. V gene TRBV7-3 combines with J gene TRBJ1-1; no reliable D call. The CDR3 spans 18 residues. CDR1 and CDR2 (germline): SGHTA, FQGTGA. V was clipped by 0 bases and J by 1 base, with 18 bases between them. The CDR3 region is CASSLTGRRGSENTEAFF. In nucleotides, the CDR3 is TGTGCCAGCAGCTTAACCGGTCGACGGGGTTCGGAGAACACTGAAGCTTTCTTT.

The chain has TRBV7-9 and TRBJ2-1, with 9 positions matching TRBD1. Germline CDR1 reads SEHNR; CDR2 reads FQNEAQ (reference sequence). CDR3 size: 15 residues. The V gene end was trimmed by 6 bases and the J gene end by 5 bases; junction bases not matched to a gene: 8. DNA for the CDR3: TGTGCCAGCAGTTCCGGGACAGGGTACAACAATGAGCAGTTCTTC. Protein: CASSSGTGYNNEQFF.

The genes are TRBV15 and TRBJ1-1, with TRBD1 matching over 8 bases. This CDR3 is 16 amino acids long. V shed 1 base, J shed 4 bases, and the junction held 8 bases outside the gene matches. Germline lookup yields CDR1 LNHNV and CDR2 YYDKDF (reference sequence). The CDR3 DNA is TGTGCCACCAGCAGAGGCATGACAGGGGATGGCACTGAAGCTTTCTTT. The encoded protein is CATSRGMTGDGTEAFF.

The chain employs TRBV11-2 and TRBJ2-7; 8 nucleotides match TRBD1. This CDR3 is 15 amino acids long. Trimming took 4 bases from V and 6 from J; bases not matched to a gene: 11. Germline V lookup: CDR1 SGHAT, CDR2 FQNNGV. CDR3 loop: CASSSMTGVPFEQYF. CDR3 in DNA: TGTGCCAGCAGCTCCATGACAGGGGTCCCCTTCGAGCAGTACTTC.

This clone was detected once. The rearrangement uses TRBV29-1 and TRBJ2-3; D remains unclear. This CDR3 is built from 12 residues. The V gene's germline CDR1 is SQVTM and CDR2 ANQGSEA. V was pared by 5 bases and J by 1 base, with 7 bases between. CDR3 in amino acids: CSVWAGTDTQYF. The CDR3 coding sequence is TGCAGCGTTTGGGCCGGCACAGATACGCAGTATTTT.

V is TRBV18 and J is TRBJ2-5; TRBD1 aligns across 10 bases. Germline CDR1 reads KGHSH; CDR2 reads LQKENI. Trimming cost V 1 base and J 3 bases; bases outside gene matches: 14. The length of the CDR3 is 19 residues. The CDR3 here is CASSPLVRPAGQGKETQYF. The CDR3 DNA is TGTGCCAGCTCACCACTTGTTAGGCCGGCGGGACAGGGGAAAGAGACCCAGTACTTC.

The table lists this clone with a count of one. The chain employs TRBV6-5 and TRBJ2-1; 8 nucleotides align to TRBD2. The CDR3 has 16 residues. CDR1 is MNHEY and CDR2 is SVGAGI in the germline V gene. Germline trimming cut 4 bases from V and 6 bases from J; bases unmatched to any gene: 11. CDR3 loop: CASSLAPSGSGNEQFF. Written as DNA, the CDR3 is TGTGCCAGCAGTTTAGCCCCCAGCGGGAGTGGCAATGAGCAGTTCTTC.

CDR3 amino acids: CASSIPGTGKREQYF. The CDR3 region has the DNA TGTGCCAGCAGCATCCCGGGGACAGGGAAGCGCGAGCAGTACTTC. V gene TRBV28 combines with J gene TRBJ2-7, with TRBD1 matching 9 bases. Trimming took 6 bases from V and 6 from J; bases not matched to a gene: 12. This CDR3 contains 15 residues. Looked up from germline, CDR1 is MDHEN and CDR2 is SYDVKM.

The rearrangement joins TRBV6-5 to TRBJ1-5, with 10 bases lining up with TRBD1. Germline assignment: CDR1 MNHEY and CDR2 SVGAGI. V was pared by 2 bases and J by 9 bases, with 4 bases of the junction left unmatched. CDR3 length: 14 amino acids. The CDR3 loop reads CASSYLTGGGPQHF. The DNA for the CDR3 is TGTGCCAGCAGTTACCTGACAGGGGGCGGGCCCCAGCATTTT.

The chain is built from TRBV11-3 and TRBJ2-3, with 8 bases that match TRBD2. The V gene's germline CDR1 is SGHNT and CDR2 YENEEA. The CDR3 runs 14 residues. Unmatched junction bases numbered 1, after V lost 1 base and J lost 4 bases. The CDR3 protein is CASSLAGGPDTQYF. The CDR3 DNA follows: TGTGCCAGCAGCTTAGCGGGAGGGCCAGATACGCAGTATTTT.

The rearrangement links TRBV29-1 to TRBJ2-3, with D uncertain. The CDR3 is made up of 11 amino acids. V was shortened by 7 bases and J by 8 bases, with 13 bases between the two germline ends. Germline values: CDR1 SQVTM, CDR2 ANQGSEA. CDR3 DNA sequence: TGCAGCGCCGAAAGGCGGAGTACGCAGTATTTT. Amino acid sequence: CSAERRSTQYF.

This chain uses TRBV7-6 with TRBJ2-2, with 9 bases that match TRBD2. Germline trimming cut 5 bases from V and 6 bases from J; bases unmatched to any gene: 16. CDR1 and CDR2 from the germline V gene are SGHVS and FNYEAQ. CDR3 length: 18 amino acids. CDR3 region: CASSPLPTSGYTAGELFF. CDR3 sequence (DNA): TGTGCCAGCAGCCCCCTCCCGACTAGCGGATACACGGCCGGGGAGCTGTTTTTT.

The chain joins TRBV6-5 to TRBJ2-1; D unclear. The CDR3 loop spans 15 amino acids. In germline, CDR1 is MNHEY, CDR2 SVGAGI. Deletions cut 2 bases from V and 0 bases from J, with 8 bases between. Here the CDR3 reads CASSYDTNSYNEQFF. CDR3 sequence (DNA): TGTGCCAGCAGTTACGACACGAACTCCTACAATGAGCAGTTCTTC.

The chain couples TRBV5-1 to TRBJ2-7, with TRBD2 matching over 12 bases. The J segment lost 5 bases and the V segment lost 4 bases, leaving 4 bases of the junction unmatched. CDR1 is SGHRS, CDR2 YFSETQ, per germline. This CDR3 has 14 residues. For the CDR3, the DNA is TGCGCCAGCAGCCCGACTAGCGGGAGCGACGAGCAGTACTTC. Residues: CASSPTSGSDEQYF.

The rearrangement uses TRBV30 and TRBJ2-2, with 9 nucleotides matching TRBD1. Looked up from germline, CDR1 is GTSNPN and CDR2 is SVGIG (reference sequence). There are 14 residues in the CDR3. With V trimmed by 7 bases and J by 4 bases, 7 bases remained unmatched. The CDR3 reads CASGGQGVTGELFF. The DNA for the CDR3 is TGTGCCTCGGGGGGACAGGGAGTCACCGGGGAGCTGTTTTTT.

The chain carries TRBV30 and TRBJ1-1; D uncertain. CDR1 GTSNPN and CDR2 SVGIG come from the germline V gene (reference sequence). CDR3 length: 16 residues. V was trimmed by 2 bases and J by 6 bases, leaving 22 bases between them. The CDR3 nucleotides are TGTGCCTGGAGTCCCGGGAGACCTGGCCGAGTTCCTGAAGCTTTCTTT. It is translated as CAWSPGRPGRVPEAFF.

The gene calls are TRBV5-1 and TRBJ2-1; 8 bases agree with TRBD2. CDR1 and CDR2 from the germline V gene are SGHRS and YFSETQ. CDR3 size: 14 residues. J lost 7 bases, V lost 5 bases, and 8 bases had no gene match. This chain's CDR3 is CASRREGPLNEQFF. DNA for the CDR3: TGCGCCAGCAGACGGGAGGGCCCATTGAATGAGCAGTTCTTC.

The V gene is TRBV13, the J gene TRBJ2-5, with 8 bases identical to TRBD2. Looked up from germline, CDR1 is PRHDT and CDR2 is FYEKMQ (reference sequence). The CDR3 extends over 14 amino acids. The J segment lost 3 bases and the V segment lost 2 bases, leaving 2 bases of the junction unmatched. The CDR3 region is CASSLSLAEETQYF. CDR3 sequence (DNA): TGTGCCAGCAGCTTATCACTAGCGGAAGAGACCCAGTACTTC.

This clone appeared once. The V gene is TRBV7-2, the J gene TRBJ1-1; the D is unclear. Looked up from germline, CDR1 is SGHTA and CDR2 is FQGNSA. The CDR3 is 12 amino acids. The V end lost 5 bases, the J end lost 2 bases, and 6 bases lay between the germline ends. CDR3 sequence: CASSILNTEAFF. CDR3 DNA sequence: TGTGCCAGCAGCATATTAAACACTGAAGCTTTCTTT.